The 4 T cell receptor beta chains listed next were all sequenced from one sample in a study of blood T cell repertoires in COVID-19. Sequencing was performed with immunoSEQ multiplex PCR; in TCRdb, only in-frame clones are kept and a portion is missing. Found here are about 70,000 clones, approximately 90% of them singletons; the top ten hold around 3.9%. What was sequenced was peripheral blood. Receptor source: a man in his 70s with active COVID-19.

This sequence joins TRBV6-1 and TRBJ2-1; tentatively, D is TRBD1 (6 bases). The V gene's germline CDR1 is MNHNS and CDR2 SASEGT. The CDR3 loop spans 15 amino acids. Trimming left V 2 bases short and J 5 bases short, with 13 bases between. CDR3 sequence (DNA): TGTGCCAGCAGTGAAATGTGGGGGCGGGACAATGAGCAGTTCTTC. Translated: CASSEMWGRDNEQFF.

This chain connects TRBV24-1 to TRBJ2-5; 11 nucleotides align to TRBD1. The CDR3 is 17 amino acids. Germline V CDR1 and CDR2: KGHDR, SFDVKD. V gave up 0 bases and J gave up 5 bases; unmatched junction bases: 7. Here the CDR3 reads CATSDLPDRGRGETQYF. The CDR3 coding sequence is TGTGCCACCAGTGATTTGCCGGACAGGGGGCGCGGGGAGACCCAGTACTTC.

This clone has a single count. The junction differs from germline at one of its ends, possibly a read error. The same CDR3 can be traced to other DNA sequences in this sample. The chain has TRBV12-3 or TRBV12-4 and TRBJ1-5; a weak D match, TRBD1 (5 bases). The CDR3 contains 13 residues. CDR3 amino acids: CASSPDRASAQHF. The CDR3 DNA is TGCGCCAGCAGTCCAGACAGAGCCTCGGCCCAGCATTTT.

The chain recombines TRBV2 with TRBJ2-1; the D gene is possibly TRBD2 (5 bases). The CDR3 is 15 residues long. CDR1 and CDR2 from the germline V gene are SNHLY and FYNNEI. The germline V and J ends were trimmed by 6 bases and 0 bases, with 12 bases remaining between them. Here the CDR3 reads CASSRTSYSYNEQFF. In nucleotides, the CDR3 is TGTGCCAGCAGCCGGACTTCTTACTCCTACAATGAGCAGTTCTTC.